What follows are 28 T cell receptor beta chains derived from one specimen sequenced in a study of metastatic and nonmetastatic thyroid tumors. Each patient went into thyroid surgery without having received any treatment. TCRdb redid the clone calls on the PCR reads using MiXCR. The sample includes about 38,000 clones, more than 45% of them seen just once. The sequencing input was tumor tissue. The receptors were sampled from a male donor with papillary thyroid cancer or a benign thyroid nodule (not recorded which). Some clones in this sample may be carry-over from other donors' samples.

The chain recombines TRBV11-2 with TRBJ2-1; unclear D gene. Trimming removed 1 base from V and 0 bases from J, with 7 bases in between. The CDR3 has 15 residues. Germline CDR1 and CDR2: SGHAT and FQNNGV. The CDR3 loop is CASSLGISSYNEQFF. The CDR3 DNA reads as TGTGCCAGCAGCTTAGGTATAAGCTCCTACAATGAGCAGTTCTTC.

This rearrangement joins TRBV20-1 to TRBJ2-7, with 8 bases aligning to TRBD2. The J segment lost 2 bases and the V segment lost 0 bases, leaving 12 bases of the junction unmatched. The CDR3 consists of 17 residues. Germline-derived CDR1 and CDR2 are DFQATT and SNEGSKA (reference sequence). The CDR3 protein is CSARDPAGDGRPYEQYF. CDR3 sequence (DNA): TGCAGTGCTAGAGATCCAGCGGGAGATGGCAGGCCCTACGAGCAGTACTTC.

This chain connects TRBV5-6 to TRBJ1-2; D unresolved. This CDR3 region has 12 residues. The V and J ends lost 4 bases and 7 bases respectively, with 11 bases between them. Germline V gene data show CDR1 as SGHDT and CDR2 as YYEEEE. The CDR3 bases are TGTGCCAGCAGCGCGGGGTCGGGTGGCTACACCTTC. Amino acid sequence: CASSAGSGGYTF.

The chain links TRBV20-1 to TRBJ1-1; TRBD1 matches 8 bases. The junction had 0 bases not matched to a gene; V was cut back by 3 bases and J by 3 bases. The CDR3 contains 12 residues. CDR1 is DFQATT, CDR2 SNEGSKA, per germline (reference sequence). CDR3 in amino acids: CSARTGDTEAFF. The CDR3 DNA reads as TGCAGTGCTAGGACAGGGGACACTGAAGCTTTCTTT.

The DNA of the CDR3 is TGTGCCAGCAGTTACTCGATGGCGGGAGCCTACGAGCAGTACTTC. This translates into CASSYSMAGAYEQYF. The genes are TRBV6-2 or TRBV6-3 and TRBJ2-7; TRBD2 aligns across 7 bases. J gave up 2 bases and V 0 bases, and 4 bases lay outside the gene matches. CDR1 is MNHEY, CDR2 SVGEGT, per germline. CDR3 length: 15 amino acids.

The chain carries TRBV7-2 and TRBJ2-1, with TRBD2 matching over 13 bases. Germline lookup yields CDR1 SGHTA and CDR2 FQGNSA. V gave up 3 bases and J gave up 9 bases; unmatched junction bases: 2. The CDR3 is 14 amino acids. In DNA form, the CDR3 reads TGTGCCAGCAGCTTCCGGACTAGCGGGAGTGAGCAGTTCTTC. This encodes CASSFRTSGSEQFF. Variable domain in full (rest from reference TRBV7-2 and TRBJ2-1): GAGVSQSPSNKVTEKGKDVELRCDPISGHTALYWYRQSLGQGLEFLIYFQGNSAPDKSGLPSDRFSAERTGGSVSTLTIQRTQQEDSAVYLCASSFRTSGSEQFFGPGTRLTVL.

The chain combines TRBV6-1 with TRBJ2-2; weak D call: TRBD2 (6 bases). CDR1 is MNHNS and CDR2 is SASEGT in the germline V gene. V was cut by 6 bases and J by 10 bases, with 21 bases left in between. The CDR3 runs to 15 residues. The CDR3 region has the DNA TGTGCCAGCAGCCGAAGCCCCCCGGGGACTGAGGAGCTGTTTTTT. Residues: CASSRSPPGTEELFF.

V is TRBV5-1 and J is TRBJ2-7; 7 positions match TRBD2. With 3 bases clipped from V and 1 base from J, the junction kept 16 bases outside the gene matches. Per the germline V gene, CDR1 is SGHRS and CDR2 is YFSETQ. This CDR3 contains 18 residues. The CDR3 DNA reads TGCGCCAGCAGCTCATATGGCGTGAGGGCCGGGAGGTCCTACGAGCAGTACTTC. It codes for CASSSYGVRAGRSYEQYF.

The chain combines TRBV20-1 with TRBJ2-7; a possible D gene is TRBD2 (6 bases). The V and J ends lost 1 base and 1 base respectively, with 14 bases between them. Germline CDR1 and CDR2: DFQATT and SNEGSKA (reference sequence). The CDR3 is 15 amino acids. CDR3 sequence reads: CSARGQGLPSYEQYF. CDR3 nucleotides: TGCAGTGCTAGAGGGCAAGGACTACCTTCCTACGAGCAGTACTTC.

The J gene is TRBJ2-2, the V gene TRBV5-1, with unresolved D. Germline loops: CDR1 SGHRS, CDR2 YFSETQ. The CDR3 length is 15 residues. Trimming cost V 2 bases and J 1 base, with 9 bases left between them. CDR3 sequence (DNA): TGCGCCAGCAGCTTTCTCCGCGAGAACACCGGGGAGCTGTTTTTT. This codes for CASSFLRENTGELFF.

The gene calls are TRBV19 and TRBJ1-1; D uncertain. This CDR3 is built from 11 residues. Germline V gives CDR1 LNHDA, CDR2 SQIVND (reference sequence). Between the trimmed V and J ends, which lost 6 bases and 6 bases, there was a span of 8 bases. The CDR3 spells CASRIYAEAFF. CDR3 DNA sequence: TGTGCCAGTAGGATCTATGCTGAAGCTTTCTTT.

This clone occurred a few times. V and J are TRBV11-1 and TRBJ2-2; D is ambiguous. Germline CDR1 is SGHAT and CDR2 is FQDESV (reference sequence). This CDR3 region has 16 residues. The V end was cut by 0 bases, the J end by 2 bases, with 10 bases between. CDR3 bases: TGTGCCAGCAGCTTAGCGCCGGCAGGAAACACCGGGGAGCTGTTTTTT. Residues: CASSLAPAGNTGELFF.

This clone has a single count. The V and J genes are TRBV30 and TRBJ2-7; D ambiguous. Between the trimmed V and J ends, which lost 4 bases and 0 bases, there was a span of 7 bases. Germline lookup yields CDR1 GTSNPN and CDR2 SVGIG (reference sequence). The CDR3 length is 12 residues. CDR3 sequence (DNA): TGTGCCTGGACAGGAAACTCCTACGAGCAGTACTTC. Its translation: CAWTGNSYEQYF.

The chain has TRBV11-3 and TRBJ2-7; TRBD1 matches at 7 bases. Per germline, CDR1 SGHNT and CDR2 YENEEA. With V trimmed by 6 bases and J by 3 bases, 5 bases remained unmatched. The CDR3 is 13 amino acids. The CDR3 protein is CASSYRGIYEQYF. CDR3 coding DNA: TGTGCCAGCAGTTACAGGGGAATCTACGAGCAGTACTTC.

This chain connects TRBV7-3 to TRBJ2-3; 9 bases match TRBD1. The ends lost 3 bases at V and 3 bases at J; junction bases unmatched: 4. The V gene's germline CDR1 is SGHTA and CDR2 FQGTGA. This CDR3 spans 15 amino acids. Here the CDR3 reads CASSFGQGRTDTQYF. CDR3 nucleotides: TGTGCCAGCAGCTTTGGACAGGGGCGAACAGATACGCAGTATTTT.

The gene calls are TRBV6-1 and TRBJ2-7, with 8 bases aligning to TRBD1. V shed 3 bases, J shed 0 bases, and the junction held 7 bases outside the gene matches. CDR3 length equals 16 residues. From germline, CDR1 is MNHNS and CDR2 SASEGT. For the CDR3, the DNA is TGTGCCAGCAGTGATCTACCGGACAGGGCCTCCTACGAGCAGTACTTC. It yields the protein CASSDLPDRASYEQYF.

This clone was observed a few times. This rearrangement joins TRBV28 to TRBJ1-2; 9 bases map to TRBD1. The length of the CDR3 is 13 residues. CDR1 is MDHEN and CDR2 is SYDVKM in the germline V gene. V was pared by 5 bases and J by 8 bases, with 6 bases of the junction left unmatched. The CDR3: CASSIQGARGYTF. The CDR3 DNA reads TGTGCCAGCAGTATACAGGGGGCGAGGGGCTACACCTTC.

By proportion, this clone is medium-sized. The genes are TRBV3-1 and TRBJ2-6; 12 bases are a match to TRBD2. Trimming took 4 bases from V and 3 from J; bases not matched to a gene: 1. Germline V gene data show CDR1 as LGHDT and CDR2 as YNNKEL (reference sequence). This CDR3 region has 16 residues. CDR3: CASSPTSGSGANVLTF. Here the CDR3 DNA reads TGTGCCAGCAGCCCGACTAGCGGGAGTGGGGCCAACGTCCTGACTTTC.

In DNA form, the CDR3 reads TGTGCCAGCAGTGAAGGGACAGGGCAAGGGGAGCAGTACTTC. Encoded protein: CASSEGTGQGEQYF. This rearrangement joins TRBV2 to TRBJ2-7; 8 bases agree with TRBD1. The CDR3 has 14 amino acids. Germline-derived CDR1 and CDR2 are SNHLY and FYNNEI. J was trimmed by 7 bases and V by 1 base; bases with no gene match: 6. The whole variable domain, remainder taken from reference TRBV2 and TRBJ2-7, is EPEVTQTPSHQVTQMGQEVILRCVPISNHLYFYWYRQILGQKVEFLVSFYNNEISEKSEIFDDQFSVERPDGSNFTLKIRSTKLEDSAMYFCASSEGTGQGEQYFGPGTRLTVT.

The rearrangement joins TRBV18 to TRBJ1-1; D perhaps matches TRBD1 (6 bases). This CDR3 spans 14 amino acids. Trimming removed 4 bases at V and 1 base at J, with 10 bases between. Germline CDR1 KGHSH, CDR2 LQKENI. DNA for the CDR3: TGTGCCAGCTCACTACAGGGTCCGAACACTGAAGCTTTCTTT. It codes for CASSLQGPNTEAFF.

This clone was counted only a few times. The chain links TRBV6-2 or TRBV6-3 to TRBJ2-7, with no clear D. The CDR3 has 14 residues. V lost 0 bases, J lost 4 bases, and 10 bases lay in between. The germline V gene has CDR1 MNHEY and CDR2 SVGEGT. The CDR3 sequence: CASSYSMEGYEQYF. In DNA form, the CDR3 reads TGTGCCAGCAGTTACTCGATGGAAGGATACGAGCAGTACTTC.

This clone came up a few times. V usage is TRBV28 and J usage is TRBJ1-1; D not resolved. Trimming cost V 1 base and J 1 base, with 4 bases left between them. In germline, CDR1 is MDHEN, CDR2 SYDVKM. The length of the CDR3 is 13 residues. CDR3: CASSLSENTEAFF. The DNA of the CDR3 is TGTGCCAGCAGTTTATCGGAGAACACTGAAGCTTTCTTT.

The V and J genes are TRBV11-1 and TRBJ2-7, with a weak D call TRBD2 (8 bases). Germline V gene lookup returns CDR1 SGHAT and CDR2 FQDESV (reference sequence). V lost 2 bases and J lost 3, with 26 bases in between. The CDR3 consists of 19 residues. For the CDR3, the DNA is TGTGCCAGCAGCTTACTGGGCAGGGGGATAGGACTAGCAAGCTACGAGCAGTACTTC. Residues: CASSLLGRGIGLASYEQYF.

The chain links TRBV11-1 to TRBJ2-1; 8 bases map to TRBD2. CDR1 is SGHAT and CDR2 is FQDESV in the germline V gene (reference sequence). The V segment lost 5 bases and the J segment 0 bases; nucleotides outside the gene matches: 3. This CDR3 contains 15 residues. CDR3 amino acids: CASSLTSASYNEQFF. As DNA, the CDR3 is TGTGCCAGCAGCCTGACTAGCGCCTCCTACAATGAGCAGTTCTTC.

This clone was counted a few times. V is TRBV6-6 and J is TRBJ2-3; 8 bases are shared with TRBD2. The J segment lost 5 bases and the V segment lost 0 bases, leaving 7 bases of the junction unmatched. CDR1 MNHNY and CDR2 SVGAGI come from the germline V gene (reference sequence). The CDR3 has 16 amino acids. The CDR3 nucleotides are TGTGCCAGCAGTTACTCGGGGAGCGGGGGAGTAGATACGCAGTATTTT. The encoded protein is CASSYSGSGGVDTQYF.

The chain joins TRBV7-2 to TRBJ1-2, with 8 bases identical to TRBD1. The CDR3 loop spans 16 amino acids. Germline CDR1 SGHTA, CDR2 FQGNSA. V trimming: 0 bases; J trimming: 0 bases; junction bases outside the gene matches: 3. The CDR3: CASSLAGTGTNYGYTF. CDR3 coding DNA: TGTGCCAGCAGCTTAGCTGGGACAGGTACTAACTATGGCTACACCTTC.

This clone has at least ten counts. This chain joins TRBV4-1 and TRBJ2-3; 10 positions match TRBD1. The CDR3 has 15 residues. V trimming: 4 bases; J trimming: 4 bases; junction bases outside the gene matches: 5. CDR1 and CDR2 (germline): MGHRA, YSYEKL. CDR3 residues: CASSPGQGHADTQYF. CDR3 in DNA: TGCGCCAGCAGCCCGGGACAGGGGCACGCAGATACGCAGTATTTT.

This clone was seen only a few times. This chain connects TRBV28 to TRBJ1-2; 8 nucleotides line up with TRBD1. In germline, CDR1 is MDHEN, CDR2 SYDVKM. The CDR3 length is 15 residues. J lost 6 bases, V lost 8 bases, and 14 bases had no gene match. For the CDR3, the DNA is TGTGCCAGCCTCTCTATAGGACAGGGAAGGAATGGCTACACCTTC. It is translated as CASLSIGQGRNGYTF.